This TCR beta chain was captured by sequencing in a study of T cells in Graves' hyperthyroidism and ophthalmopathy. On the study more broadly: At the time of initial diagnosis and before any treatment, peripheral blood was collected.

Study-wide results and caveats: Peripheral blood also featured most of the thyroid clonotypes expanded above 0.001.

The investigators amplified TCR beta CDR3 regions from RNA transcripts. Researchers ran a first-round RT-PCR on the TCR CDR3 using the HTBI primer set. MiXCR was run by TCRdb on the multiplex PCR reads, yielding one entry per CDR3 protein. In the table there are around 620,000 distinct CDR3 sequences, 16% of which are singletons. Of note for this clonotype: Its target is not known.

The V and J ends lost 5 bases and 5 bases respectively, with 16 bases between them. This CDR3 spans 13 amino acids. Germline V CDR1 and CDR2: SQVTM, ANQGSEA. The sequencing input was blood. This TCR was recovered from a woman younger than 45 with Graves' hyperthyroidism. V gene TRBV29-1 combines with J gene TRBJ2-7; D is perhaps TRBD1 (6 bases). The CDR3 loop reads CSVTTGLPNEQYF. As DNA, the CDR3 is TGCAGCGTTACCACAGGGCTCCCAAACGAGCAGTACTTC.